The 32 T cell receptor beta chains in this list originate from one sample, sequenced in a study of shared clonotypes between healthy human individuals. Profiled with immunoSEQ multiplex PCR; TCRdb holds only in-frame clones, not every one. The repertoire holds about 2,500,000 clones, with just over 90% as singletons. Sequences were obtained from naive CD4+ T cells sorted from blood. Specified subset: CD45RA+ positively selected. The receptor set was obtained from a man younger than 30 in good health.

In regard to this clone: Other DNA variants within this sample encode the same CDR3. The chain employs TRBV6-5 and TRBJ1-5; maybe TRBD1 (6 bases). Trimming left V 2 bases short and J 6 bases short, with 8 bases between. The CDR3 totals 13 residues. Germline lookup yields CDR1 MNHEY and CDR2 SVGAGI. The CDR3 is CASSYRGGQPQHF. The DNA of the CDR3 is TGTGCCAGCAGTTACCGAGGGGGTCAGCCCCAGCATTTT.

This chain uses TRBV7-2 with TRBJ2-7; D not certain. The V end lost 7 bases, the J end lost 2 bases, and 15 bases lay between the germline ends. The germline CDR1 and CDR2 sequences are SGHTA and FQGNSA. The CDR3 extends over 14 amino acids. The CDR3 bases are TGTGCCAGCAAGCCCCCCGCGGCCCCCTACGAGCAGTACTTC. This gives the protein CASKPPAAPYEQYF.

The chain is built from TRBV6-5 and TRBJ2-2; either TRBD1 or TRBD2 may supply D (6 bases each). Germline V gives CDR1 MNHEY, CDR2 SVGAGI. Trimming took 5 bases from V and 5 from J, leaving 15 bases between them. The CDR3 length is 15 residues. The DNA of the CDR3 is TGTGCCAGCAGTCCGGAAGGGGGGCGGACCGGGGAGCTGTTTTTT. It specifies CASSPEGGRTGELFF.

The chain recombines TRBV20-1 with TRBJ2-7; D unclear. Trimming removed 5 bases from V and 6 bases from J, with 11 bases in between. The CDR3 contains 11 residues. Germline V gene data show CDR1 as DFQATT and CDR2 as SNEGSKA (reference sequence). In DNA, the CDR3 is TGCAGTGCTCGCACAGTTCCCGAGCAGTACTTC. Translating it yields CSARTVPEQYF.

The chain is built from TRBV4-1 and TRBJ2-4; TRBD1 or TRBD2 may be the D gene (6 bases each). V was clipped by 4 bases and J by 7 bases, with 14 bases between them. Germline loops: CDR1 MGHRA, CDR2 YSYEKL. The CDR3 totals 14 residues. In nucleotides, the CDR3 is TGCGCCAGCAGCCGGCTCACAGGGAGGAACATTCAGTACTTC. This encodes CASSRLTGRNIQYF.

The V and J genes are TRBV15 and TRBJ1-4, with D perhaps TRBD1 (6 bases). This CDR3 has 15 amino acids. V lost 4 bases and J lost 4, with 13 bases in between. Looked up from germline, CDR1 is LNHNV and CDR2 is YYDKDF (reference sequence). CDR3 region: CATSTSRDNNEKLFF. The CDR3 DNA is TGTGCCACCAGCACCTCCAGGGACAATAATGAAAAACTGTTTTTT.

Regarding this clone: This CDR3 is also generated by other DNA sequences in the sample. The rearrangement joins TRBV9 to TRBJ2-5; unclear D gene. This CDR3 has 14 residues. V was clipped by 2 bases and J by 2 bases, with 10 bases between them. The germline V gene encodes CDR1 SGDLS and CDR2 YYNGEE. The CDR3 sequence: CASSVGSLQETQYF. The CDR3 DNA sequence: TGTGCCAGCAGCGTGGGTAGTCTACAAGAGACCCAGTACTTC.

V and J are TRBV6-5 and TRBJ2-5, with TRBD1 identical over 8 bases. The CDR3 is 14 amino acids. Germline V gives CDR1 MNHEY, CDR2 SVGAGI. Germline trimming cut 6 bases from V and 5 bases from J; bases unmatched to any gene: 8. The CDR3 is CASRGQAVGETQYF. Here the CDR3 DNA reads TGTGCCAGCAGGGGACAGGCCGTGGGGGAGACCCAGTACTTC.

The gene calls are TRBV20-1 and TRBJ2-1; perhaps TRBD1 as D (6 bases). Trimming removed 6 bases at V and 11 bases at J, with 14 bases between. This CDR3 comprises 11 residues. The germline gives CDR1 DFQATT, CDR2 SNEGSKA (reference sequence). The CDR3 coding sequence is TGCAGTGCAGAGACAGGCTGGAAGCAGTTCTTC. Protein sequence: CSAETGWKQFF.

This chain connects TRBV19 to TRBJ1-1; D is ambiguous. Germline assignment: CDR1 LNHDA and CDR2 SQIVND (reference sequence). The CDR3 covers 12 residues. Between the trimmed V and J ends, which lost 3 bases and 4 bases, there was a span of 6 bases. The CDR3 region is CASSMKATEAFF. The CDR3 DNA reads TGTGCCAGTAGTATGAAGGCCACTGAAGCTTTCTTT.

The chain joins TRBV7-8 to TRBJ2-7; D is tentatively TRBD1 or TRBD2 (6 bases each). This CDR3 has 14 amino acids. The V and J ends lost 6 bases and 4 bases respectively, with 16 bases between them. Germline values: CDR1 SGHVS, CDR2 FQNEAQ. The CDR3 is CASRPGAQGYEQYF. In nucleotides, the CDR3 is TGTGCCAGCAGACCGGGAGCACAGGGTTACGAGCAGTACTTC.

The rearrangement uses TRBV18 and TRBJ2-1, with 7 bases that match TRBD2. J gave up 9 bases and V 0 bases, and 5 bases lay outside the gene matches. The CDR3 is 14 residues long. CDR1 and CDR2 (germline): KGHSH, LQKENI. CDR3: CASSPPGGPGEQFF. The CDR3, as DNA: TGTGCCAGCTCACCACCGGGAGGGCCGGGTGAGCAGTTCTTC.

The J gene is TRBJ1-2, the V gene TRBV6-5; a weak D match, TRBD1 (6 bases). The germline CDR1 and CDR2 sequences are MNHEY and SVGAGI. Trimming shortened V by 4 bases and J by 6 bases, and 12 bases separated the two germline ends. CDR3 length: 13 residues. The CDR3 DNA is TGTGCCAGCAGTTCCCGGGACACCGATGGCTACACCTTC. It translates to CASSSRDTDGYTF.

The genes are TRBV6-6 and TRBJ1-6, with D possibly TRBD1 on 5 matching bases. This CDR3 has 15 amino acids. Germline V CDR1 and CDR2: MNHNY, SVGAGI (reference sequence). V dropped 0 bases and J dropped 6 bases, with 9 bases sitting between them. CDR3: CASSYSRGGNSPLHF. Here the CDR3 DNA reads TGTGCCAGCAGTTACTCGAGGGGTGGTAATTCACCCCTCCACTTT.

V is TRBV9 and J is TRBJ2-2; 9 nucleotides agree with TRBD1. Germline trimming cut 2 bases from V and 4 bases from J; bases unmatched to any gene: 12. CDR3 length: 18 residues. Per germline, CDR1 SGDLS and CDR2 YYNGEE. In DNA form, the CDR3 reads TGTGCCAGCAGCGTCCATGCCGGGACAGGGTTGGGCACCGGGGAGCTGTTTTTT. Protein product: CASSVHAGTGLGTGELFF.

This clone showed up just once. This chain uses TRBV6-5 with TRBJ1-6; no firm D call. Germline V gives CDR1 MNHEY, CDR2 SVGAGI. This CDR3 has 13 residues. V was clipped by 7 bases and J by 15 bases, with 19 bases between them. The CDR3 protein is CASTNSNREVLHF. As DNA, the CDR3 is TGTGCCAGCACAAACTCCAATAGGGAAGTCCTCCACTTT.

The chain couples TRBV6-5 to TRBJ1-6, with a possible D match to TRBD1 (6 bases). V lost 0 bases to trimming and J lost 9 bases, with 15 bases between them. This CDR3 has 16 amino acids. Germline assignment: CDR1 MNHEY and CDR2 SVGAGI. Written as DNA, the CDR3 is TGTGCCAGCAGTTACTCGAACAGGGCGCAGGGTTCACCCCTCCACTTT. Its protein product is CASSYSNRAQGSPLHF.

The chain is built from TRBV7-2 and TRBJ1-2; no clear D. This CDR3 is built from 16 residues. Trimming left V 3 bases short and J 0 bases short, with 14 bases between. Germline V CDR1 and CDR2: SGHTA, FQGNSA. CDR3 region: CASSLDGGGSNYGYTF. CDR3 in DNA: TGTGCCAGCAGCTTGGACGGAGGTGGGTCTAACTATGGCTACACCTTC.

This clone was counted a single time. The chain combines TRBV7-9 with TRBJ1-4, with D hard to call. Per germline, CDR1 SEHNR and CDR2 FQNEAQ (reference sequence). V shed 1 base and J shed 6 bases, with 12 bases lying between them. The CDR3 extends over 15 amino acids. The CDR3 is CASSLGGQLHEKLFF. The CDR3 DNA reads TGTGCCAGCAGCTTAGGAGGCCAGCTTCATGAAAAACTGTTTTTT.

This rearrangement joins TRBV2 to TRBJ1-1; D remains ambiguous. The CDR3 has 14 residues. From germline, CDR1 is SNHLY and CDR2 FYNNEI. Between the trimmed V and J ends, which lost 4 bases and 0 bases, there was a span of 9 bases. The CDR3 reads CASSVERMNTEAFF. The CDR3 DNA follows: TGTGCCAGCAGTGTGGAAAGAATGAACACTGAAGCTTTCTTT. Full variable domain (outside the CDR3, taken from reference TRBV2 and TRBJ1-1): EPEVTQTPSHQVTQMGQEVILRCVPISNHLYFYWYRQILGQKVEFLVSFYNNEISEKSEIFDDQFSVERPDGSNFTLKIRSTKLEDSAMYFCASSVERMNTEAFFGQGTRLTVV.

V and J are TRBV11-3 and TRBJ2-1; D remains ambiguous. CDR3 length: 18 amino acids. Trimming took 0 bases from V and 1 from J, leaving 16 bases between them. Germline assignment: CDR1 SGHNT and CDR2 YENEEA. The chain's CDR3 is CASSLDKWQETSYNEQFF. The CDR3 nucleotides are TGTGCCAGCAGCTTAGATAAGTGGCAGGAGACATCCTACAATGAGCAGTTCTTC.

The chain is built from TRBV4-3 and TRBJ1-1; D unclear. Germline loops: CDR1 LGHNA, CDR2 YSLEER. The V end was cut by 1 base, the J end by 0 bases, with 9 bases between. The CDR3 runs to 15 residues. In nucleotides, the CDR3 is TGCGCCAGCAGCCAAGCCGGACCGCTGAACACTGAAGCTTTCTTT. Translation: CASSQAGPLNTEAFF.

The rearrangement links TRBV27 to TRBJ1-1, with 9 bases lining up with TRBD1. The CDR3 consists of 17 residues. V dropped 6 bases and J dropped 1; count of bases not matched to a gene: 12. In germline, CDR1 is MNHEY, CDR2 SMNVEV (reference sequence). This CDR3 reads CASRPIRSGQGNTEAFF. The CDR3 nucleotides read TGTGCCAGCAGACCAATCCGCTCGGGACAGGGGAACACTGAAGCTTTCTTT.

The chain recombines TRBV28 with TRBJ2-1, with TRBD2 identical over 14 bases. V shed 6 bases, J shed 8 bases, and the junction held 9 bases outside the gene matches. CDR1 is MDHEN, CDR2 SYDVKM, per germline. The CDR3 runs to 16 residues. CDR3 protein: CASRSTSGGAWDEQFF. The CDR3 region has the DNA TGTGCCAGCAGATCGACTAGCGGGGGGGCCTGGGATGAGCAGTTCTTC.

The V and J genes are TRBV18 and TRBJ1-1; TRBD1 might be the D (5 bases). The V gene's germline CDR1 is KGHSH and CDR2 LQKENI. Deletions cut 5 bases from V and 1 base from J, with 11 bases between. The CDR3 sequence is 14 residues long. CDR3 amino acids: CASSRGTRNTEAFF. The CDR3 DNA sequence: TGTGCCAGCTCAAGGGGTACTCGGAACACTGAAGCTTTCTTT.

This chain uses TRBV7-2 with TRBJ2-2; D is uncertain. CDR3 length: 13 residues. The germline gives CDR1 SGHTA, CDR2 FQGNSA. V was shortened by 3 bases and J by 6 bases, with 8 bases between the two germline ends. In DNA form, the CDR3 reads TGTGCCAGCAGCTTCGGGCTGGCCGGGGAGCTGTTTTTT. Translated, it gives CASSFGLAGELFF.

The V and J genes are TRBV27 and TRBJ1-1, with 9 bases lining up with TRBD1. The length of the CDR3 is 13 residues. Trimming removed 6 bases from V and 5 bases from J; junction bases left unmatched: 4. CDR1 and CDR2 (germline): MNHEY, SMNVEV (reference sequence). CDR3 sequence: CASSPTGGTEAFF. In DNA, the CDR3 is TGTGCCAGCAGCCCGACAGGGGGAACTGAAGCTTTCTTT.

The CDR3 is CASSESGRGANPNEQFF. CDR3 sequence (DNA): TGCGCCAGCAGTGAGTCAGGGCGGGGGGCAAACCCCAATGAGCAGTTCTTC. The chain couples TRBV10-1 to TRBJ2-1, with 8 bases that match TRBD2. There are 17 residues in the CDR3. Germline loops: CDR1 WNHNN, CDR2 SYGVQD (reference sequence). V lost 0 bases to trimming and J lost 6 bases; unmatched junction nucleotides: 10.

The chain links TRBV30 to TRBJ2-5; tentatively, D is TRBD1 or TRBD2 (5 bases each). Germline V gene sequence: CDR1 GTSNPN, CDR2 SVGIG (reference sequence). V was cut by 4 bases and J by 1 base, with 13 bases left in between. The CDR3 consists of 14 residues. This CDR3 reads CAWNLGAVQETQYF. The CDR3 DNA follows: TGTGCCTGGAACCTCGGGGCGGTCCAAGAGACCCAGTACTTC. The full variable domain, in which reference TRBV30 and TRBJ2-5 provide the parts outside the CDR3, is SQTIHQWPATLVQPVGSPLSLECTVEGTSNPNLYWYRQAAGRGLQLLFYSVGIGQISSEVPQNLSASRPQDRQFILSSKKLLLSDSGFYLCAWNLGAVQETQYFGPGTRLLVL.

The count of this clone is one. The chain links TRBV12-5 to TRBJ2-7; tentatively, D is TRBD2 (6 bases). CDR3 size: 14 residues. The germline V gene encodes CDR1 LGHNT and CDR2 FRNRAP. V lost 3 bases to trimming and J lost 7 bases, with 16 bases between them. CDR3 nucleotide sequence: TGTGCTAGTGGTTTAGGGGCGGGAAAGTTTGAGCAGTACTTC. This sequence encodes CASGLGAGKFEQYF.

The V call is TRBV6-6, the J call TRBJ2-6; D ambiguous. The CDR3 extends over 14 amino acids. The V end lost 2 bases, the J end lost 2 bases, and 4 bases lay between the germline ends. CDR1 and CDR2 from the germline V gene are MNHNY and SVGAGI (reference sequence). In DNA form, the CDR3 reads TGTGCCAGCAGTTACCCTGCTGGGGCCAACGTCCTGACTTTC. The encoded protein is CASSYPAGANVLTF.

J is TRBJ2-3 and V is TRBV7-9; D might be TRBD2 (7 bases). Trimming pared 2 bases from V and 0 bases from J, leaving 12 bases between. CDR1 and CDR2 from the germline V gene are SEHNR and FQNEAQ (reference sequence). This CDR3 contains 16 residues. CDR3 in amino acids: CASSLLAGASTDTQYF. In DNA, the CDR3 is TGTGCCAGCAGCTTACTGGCGGGGGCTAGCACAGATACGCAGTATTTT.